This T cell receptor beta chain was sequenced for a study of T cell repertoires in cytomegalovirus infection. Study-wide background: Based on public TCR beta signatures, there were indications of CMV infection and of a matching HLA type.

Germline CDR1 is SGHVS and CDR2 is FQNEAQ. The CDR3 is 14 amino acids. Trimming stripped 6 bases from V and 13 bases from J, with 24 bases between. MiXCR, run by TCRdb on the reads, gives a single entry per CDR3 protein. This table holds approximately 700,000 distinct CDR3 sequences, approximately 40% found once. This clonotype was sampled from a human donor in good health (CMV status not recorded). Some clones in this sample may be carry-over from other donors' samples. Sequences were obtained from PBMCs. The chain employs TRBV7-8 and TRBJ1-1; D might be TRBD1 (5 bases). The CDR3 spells CASRLRGMGADDFF. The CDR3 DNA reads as TGTGCCAGCAGATTACGGGGCATGGGCGCTGACGATTTCTTT.